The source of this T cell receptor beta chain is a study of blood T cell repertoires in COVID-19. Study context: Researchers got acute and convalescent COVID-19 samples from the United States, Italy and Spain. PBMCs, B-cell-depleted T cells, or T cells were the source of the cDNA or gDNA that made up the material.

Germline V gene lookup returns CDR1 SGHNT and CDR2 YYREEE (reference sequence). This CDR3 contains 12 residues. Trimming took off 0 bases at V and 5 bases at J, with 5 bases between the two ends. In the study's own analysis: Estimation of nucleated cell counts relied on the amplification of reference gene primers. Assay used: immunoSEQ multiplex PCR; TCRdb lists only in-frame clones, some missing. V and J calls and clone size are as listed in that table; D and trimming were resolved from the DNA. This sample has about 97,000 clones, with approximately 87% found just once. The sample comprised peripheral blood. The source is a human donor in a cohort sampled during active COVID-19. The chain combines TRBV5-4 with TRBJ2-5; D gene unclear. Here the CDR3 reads CASSLASETQYF. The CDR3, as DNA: TGTGCCAGCAGCTTGGCTTCGGAGACCCAGTACTTC. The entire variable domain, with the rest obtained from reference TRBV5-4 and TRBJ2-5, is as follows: ETGVTQSPTHLIKTRGQQVTLRCSSQSGHNTVSWYQQALGQGPQFIFQYYREEENGRGNFPPRFSGLQFPNYSSELNVNALELDDSALYLCASSLASETQYFGPGTRLLVL.